One sample yielded the 8 T cell receptor beta chains listed below, sequenced in a study of vaccination effects on CD4 cells after COVID-19 (dated 2022 in TCRdb). The ViraFEST assay stimulated PBMC with viral peptide pools and then used TCR sequencing to identify antigen-specific CD4+ T cell clonotypes by expansion. After more than nine days of culture, CD4+ T cells were isolated with the EasySep CD4+ T cell isolation kit. Each participant received two doses of an mRNA SARS-CoV-2 vaccine, either BNT162b2 or mRNA-1273. Antigen specificity for these receptors is unknown. The library was produced with the immunoSEQ multiplex PCR assay. Drawn from immuneACCESS, this table holds only the in-frame rearrangements with V and J called that TCRdb kept. Clones are partly lost; checked studies trace under half to an unresolved V gene and leave the rest unexplained. The sample table contains tens of thousands of clones; only one count was recorded for about 86% of them. The ten biggest clones cover more than 1% of the sample.

The sequencing used CD4+ T cells from PBMCs cultured with HCoV-229E spike peptides, collected after COVID-19 vaccination. The cell subset or site label, as the study defines it: HCoV-229E spike overlapping peptide pool stimulation. The receptors were gathered from a human donor who received a COVID-19 vaccine.

The chain employs TRBV18 and TRBJ2-2; D is possibly TRBD2 (6 bases). CDR3 length: 13 amino acids. CDR1 is KGHSH and CDR2 is LQKENI in the germline V gene. Trimming removed 2 bases from V and 5 bases from J, with 6 bases in between. The CDR3 region is CASSPSGTGELFF. The CDR3, as DNA: TGTGCCAGCTCACCAAGCGGGACCGGGGAGCTGTTTTTT.

The chain joins TRBV7-3 to TRBJ2-6; a possible D gene is TRBD1 (6 bases). V lost 3 bases, J lost 3 bases, and 15 bases lay in between. Germline V gene sequence: CDR1 SGHTA, CDR2 FQGTGA. The CDR3 extends over 17 amino acids. CDR3 DNA sequence: TGTGCCAGCAGCTTGAGACCGGTCAGGGGTGGGGCCAACGTCCTGACTTTC. This translates into CASSLRPVRGGANVLTF.

The CDR3 nucleotides read TGTGCCAGCAGTTACAGGGGGTCAAGAGATCAGCCCCAGCATTTT. Translating it yields CASSYRGSRDQPQHF. The V and J genes are TRBV6-6 and TRBJ1-5, with D perhaps TRBD1 (6 bases). The CDR3 spans 15 residues. Trimming shortened V by 2 bases and J by 5 bases, and 13 bases separated the two germline ends. CDR1 and CDR2 (germline): MNHNY, SVGAGI (reference sequence).

The V and J genes are TRBV2 and TRBJ2-7, with D hard to call. CDR3 length equals 15 residues. Looked up from germline, CDR1 is SNHLY and CDR2 is FYNNEI. The V gene lost 1 base and the J gene lost 1 base, with 11 bases spanning the gap. The CDR3 region is CASSEEGRVSYEQYV. The CDR3 DNA is TGTGCCAGCAGTGAAGAGGGAAGAGTATCCTACGAGCAGTACGTC.

The chain employs TRBV5-6 and TRBJ1-5, with D possibly matching TRBD1 (6 bases). The germline V gene has CDR1 SGHDT and CDR2 YYEEEE. CDR3 length equals 15 residues. The V and J ends lost 1 base and 3 bases respectively, with 11 bases between them. CDR3 amino acids: CASSLRQGINQPQHF. CDR3 in DNA: TGTGCCAGCAGCTTGAGGCAGGGGATCAATCAGCCCCAGCATTTT.

The rearrangement uses TRBV5-6 and TRBJ2-3, with D perhaps being TRBD1 or TRBD2 (5 bases each). This CDR3 has 16 amino acids. Per the germline V gene, CDR1 is SGHDT and CDR2 is YYEEEE. V shed 3 bases and J shed 3 bases, with 17 bases lying between them. CDR3 region: CASSSLREGRTDTQYF. DNA for the CDR3: TGTGCCAGCAGCTCACTCAGGGAAGGGAGAACAGATACGCAGTATTTT.

The V and J genes are TRBV3-1 (or the pseudogene TRBV3-2) and TRBJ2-5; no clear D gene. The V end lost 2 bases, the J end lost 4 bases, and 11 bases lay between the germline ends. This CDR3 contains 14 residues. The V gene's germline CDR1 is LGHDT and CDR2 YNNKEL (reference sequence). The CDR3 reads CASSQYSTLETQYF. The CDR3, as DNA: TGTGCCAGCAGCCAATATTCTACCCTAGAGACCCAGTACTTC.

This clone was seen only a few times. V usage is TRBV5-1 and J usage is TRBJ1-2, with a tentative D call TRBD1 (5 bases). The CDR3 extends over 14 amino acids. Trimming stripped 4 bases from V and 3 bases from J, with 13 bases between. CDR1 and CDR2 from the germline V gene are SGHRS and YFSETQ. CDR3 in DNA: TGCGCCAGCAGCCTGGAGGGGCAGGACTATGGCTACACCTTC. It is translated as CASSLEGQDYGYTF.